These 28 T cell receptor beta chains share one sample of origin, sequenced in a study of shared clonotypes between healthy human individuals. The protocol was immunoSEQ multiplex PCR, while the TCRdb copy is restricted to in-frame clones and leaves out a portion. The repertoire holds 2 million to 2.5 million clones, with 90% to 95% as singletons. The sample was naive CD4+ T cells from PBMCs. The subset denotes: CD45RA+ positively selected. All receptors come from a man aged 18 to 35 in good health. Some clones in this sample may be carry-over from other donors' samples.

This clone came up once. The genes are TRBV15 and TRBJ1-1; D unclear. V was trimmed by 2 bases and J by 5 bases, leaving 6 bases between them. Germline CDR1 LNHNV, CDR2 YYDKDF (reference sequence). This CDR3 has 12 residues. This chain's CDR3 is CATSRWGTEAFF. CDR3 coding DNA: TGTGCCACCAGCAGATGGGGAACTGAAGCTTTCTTT.

This chain links TRBV28 with TRBJ2-3; D is unresolved. The CDR3 has 12 residues. V lost 6 bases, J lost 6 bases, and 10 bases lay in between. Germline V lookup: CDR1 MDHEN, CDR2 SYDVKM. CDR3 bases: TGTGCCAGCAGCACTCATTTGGATACGCAGTATTTT. It encodes CASSTHLDTQYF.

The chain recombines TRBV11-2 with TRBJ2-1, with D tentatively TRBD1 (5 bases). CDR1 SGHAT and CDR2 FQNNGV come from the germline V gene. V was trimmed by 7 bases and J by 7 bases, leaving 20 bases between them. This CDR3 spans 15 amino acids. In DNA, the CDR3 is TGTGCCAGCACCCCTAGGGGTCGCGGCGCGAATGAGCAGTTCTTC. Amino acid sequence: CASTPRGRGANEQFF.

Details on this clone: Other nucleotide sequences in the sample specify the same CDR3. V and J are TRBV29-1 and TRBJ2-1, with 12 bases identical to TRBD2. Germline CDR1 and CDR2: SQVTM and ANQGSEA. V dropped 6 bases and J dropped 5; count of bases not matched to a gene: 5. This CDR3 spans 14 amino acids. CDR3 loop: CSVAGLAGNNEQFF. For the CDR3, the DNA is TGCAGCGTAGCTGGACTAGCGGGAAACAATGAGCAGTTCTTC.

In the case of this clone: The same CDR3 is also encoded by other DNA sequences in this sample. The rearrangement uses TRBV18 and TRBJ1-1; D ambiguous. Germline V gives CDR1 KGHSH, CDR2 LQKENI. Trimming left V 3 bases short and J 1 base short, with 6 bases between. This CDR3 has 13 amino acids. CDR3 amino acids: CASSPNANTEAFF. For the CDR3, the DNA is TGTGCCAGCTCACCGAATGCGAACACTGAAGCTTTCTTT.

This chain connects TRBV7-3 to TRBJ2-5; 7 positions match TRBD2. The CDR3 is made up of 19 amino acids. Germline V gives CDR1 SGHTA, CDR2 FQGTGA. V trimming: 3 bases; J trimming: 5 bases; junction bases outside the gene matches: 21. The CDR3 loop is CASSLKGGTRRPLWETQYF. The CDR3 bases are TGTGCCAGCAGCTTGAAGGGAGGGACCCGGCGACCCCTCTGGGAGACCCAGTACTTC.

Points on this clone: The same CDR3 arises from other DNA sequences in this sample as well. The rearrangement links TRBV28 to TRBJ2-1; unclear D gene. This CDR3 is 13 amino acids long. The V gene lost 6 bases and the J gene lost 3 bases, with 9 bases spanning the gap. Germline assignment: CDR1 MDHEN and CDR2 SYDVKM. CDR3 residues: CASSLPGYNEQFF. For the CDR3, the DNA is TGTGCCAGCAGCCTCCCGGGCTACAATGAGCAGTTCTTC.

This chain connects TRBV15 to TRBJ2-3; maybe TRBD1 (5 bases). The CDR3 sequence is 16 residues long. Trimming shortened V by 0 bases and J by 2 bases, and 12 bases separated the two germline ends. Germline V gives CDR1 LNHNV, CDR2 YYDKDF (reference sequence). CDR3 sequence (DNA): TGTGCCACCAGCAGAGAGGCGACAGCTCCCACAGATACGCAGTATTTT. As protein: CATSREATAPTDTQYF.

The gene calls are TRBV28 and TRBJ1-2, with D possibly being TRBD1 (5 bases). The V and J ends lost 4 bases and 4 bases respectively, with 10 bases between them. Germline CDR1 is MDHEN and CDR2 is SYDVKM. The CDR3 has 13 amino acids. The CDR3 loop reads CASSSGPRYGYTF. CDR3 nucleotide sequence: TGTGCCAGCAGTTCGGGACCTCGCTATGGCTACACCTTC.

This clone showed up just a few times. The identical CDR3 is also encoded by other nucleotide sequences in the sample. The chain employs TRBV5-1 and TRBJ1-1; TRBD1 is a possible D gene (5 bases). The ends were cut back, 0 bases at V and 0 bases at J, with 6 bases in the middle. This CDR3 contains 14 residues. Germline lookup yields CDR1 SGHRS and CDR2 YFSETQ. The CDR3 reads CASSLGGMNTEAFF. DNA of the CDR3: TGCGCCAGCAGCTTGGGGGGCATGAACACTGAAGCTTTCTTT. Complete variable domain (other parts from reference TRBV5-1 and TRBJ1-1): KAGVTQTPRYLIKTRGQQVTLSCSPISGHRSVSWYQQTPGQGLQFLFEYFSETQRNKGNFPGRFSGRQFSNSRSEMNVSTLELGDSALYLCASSLGGMNTEAFFGQGTRLTVV.

The chain carries TRBV7-3 and TRBJ2-3, with D unclear. V was clipped by 1 base and J by 4 bases, with 9 bases between them. Germline V gene data show CDR1 as SGHTA and CDR2 as FQGTGA. CDR3 length: 14 residues. The CDR3 loop reads CASSLRGDADTQYF. CDR3 nucleotide sequence: TGTGCCAGCAGCTTAAGAGGCGACGCAGATACGCAGTATTTT.

The rearrangement uses TRBV6-5 and TRBJ2-4; D gene uncertain. The CDR3 is made up of 15 amino acids. V lost 8 bases, J lost 7 bases, and 21 bases lay in between. Germline lookup yields CDR1 MNHEY and CDR2 SVGAGI. The chain's CDR3 is CASGPLGVAANIQYF. The CDR3 nucleotides read TGTGCCAGCGGCCCTTTAGGAGTGGCCGCCAACATTCAGTACTTC.

Worth noting for this clone: At the DNA level, this CDR3 is encoded by other sequences in the same sample as well. This chain links TRBV28 with TRBJ2-7, with 10 bases fitting TRBD2. V was pared by 6 bases and J by 1 base, with 3 bases of the junction left unmatched. From germline, CDR1 is MDHEN and CDR2 SYDVKM. The CDR3 covers 14 residues. In DNA, the CDR3 is TGTGCCAGCAGCGGGACTAGCGCTTCCTACGAGCAGTACTTC. This encodes CASSGTSASYEQYF.

Worth noting for this clone: The sample contains more than one DNA sequence encoding this CDR3. The chain employs TRBV18 and TRBJ2-7, with D perhaps matching TRBD1 or TRBD2 (6 bases each). The V gene lost 0 bases and the J gene lost 5 bases, with 14 bases spanning the gap. CDR1 is KGHSH and CDR2 is LQKENI in the germline V gene. The CDR3 is made up of 15 amino acids. CDR3 in amino acids: CASSPPGGAGDEQYF. The CDR3 region has the DNA TGTGCCAGCTCACCACCGGGGGGCGCTGGTGACGAGCAGTACTTC.

The chain recombines TRBV5-1 with TRBJ1-4; D possibly corresponds to TRBD1 (6 bases). The germline CDR1 and CDR2 sequences are SGHRS and YFSETQ. Trimming pared 0 bases from V and 2 bases from J, leaving 11 bases between. CDR3 length: 16 residues. Here the CDR3 reads CASSLGGLGTNEKLFF. The CDR3 region has the DNA TGCGCCAGCAGCTTGGGGGGGCTCGGGACTAATGAAAAACTGTTTTTT.

The chain carries TRBV5-8 and TRBJ2-5; D may be TRBD1 (6 bases). Trimming cost V 4 bases and J 5 bases, with 12 bases left between them. The CDR3 spans 13 residues. Germline CDR1 reads SGHTS; CDR2 reads YDEGEE. The CDR3 here is CASSAQGRETQYF. The DNA for the CDR3 is TGTGCCAGCAGCGCACAGGGAAGGGAGACCCAGTACTTC. Full variable domain (remainder filled in from reference TRBV5-8 and TRBJ2-5): EAGVTQSPTHLIKTRGQQATLRCSPISGHTSVYWYQQALGLGLQFLLWYDEGEERNRGNFPPRFSGRQFPNYSSELNVNALELEDSALYLCASSAQGRETQYFGPGTRLLVL.

V usage is TRBV5-1 and J usage is TRBJ2-7, with D hard to call. This CDR3 is 15 amino acids long. Between the trimmed V and J ends, which lost 0 bases and 3 bases, there was a span of 13 bases. The germline V gene encodes CDR1 SGHRS and CDR2 YFSETQ. The CDR3: CASSLGHPDGYEQYF. The CDR3 DNA is TGCGCCAGCAGCTTGGGGCACCCGGACGGCTACGAGCAGTACTTC.

This rearrangement joins TRBV5-4 to TRBJ2-7, with D tentatively TRBD2 (5 bases). Germline V gene sequence: CDR1 SGHNT, CDR2 YYREEE (reference sequence). V lost 2 bases and J 0 bases, leaving 21 bases between the germline ends. The CDR3 contains 18 residues. The CDR3 region is CASSFAASRRTDSYEQYF. In DNA form, the CDR3 reads TGTGCCAGCAGCTTCGCGGCTAGCCGCCGAACTGACTCCTACGAGCAGTACTTC.

The chain has TRBV7-2 and TRBJ2-1; D uncertain. The CDR3 is made up of 15 amino acids. Trimming left V 0 bases short and J 4 bases short, with 10 bases between. In germline, CDR1 is SGHTA, CDR2 FQGNSA. The CDR3 is CASSLAGSRYNEQFF. The DNA of the CDR3 is TGTGCCAGCAGCTTAGCGGGGTCCCGTTACAATGAGCAGTTCTTC.

J is TRBJ2-7 and V is TRBV11-2; D is unclear. Germline assignment: CDR1 SGHAT and CDR2 FQNNGV. This CDR3 has 15 amino acids. Between the trimmed V and J ends, which lost 0 bases and 6 bases, there was a span of 15 bases. The chain's CDR3 is CASSLDLGLLIEQYF. The DNA for the CDR3 is TGTGCCAGCAGCTTAGATTTGGGTCTCCTTATCGAGCAGTACTTC.

This chain uses TRBV29-1 with TRBJ1-2, with 9 bases matching TRBD1. This CDR3 region has 14 residues. CDR1 and CDR2 from the germline V gene are SQVTM and ANQGSEA. Unmatched junction bases numbered 9, after V lost 3 bases and J lost 7 bases. CDR3 loop: CSVDQTQGALGYTF. In DNA, the CDR3 is TGCAGCGTTGACCAAACACAGGGGGCCCTTGGCTACACCTTC.

The genes are TRBV5-6 and TRBJ2-1; TRBD2 aligns across 7 bases. Germline V CDR1 and CDR2: SGHDT, YYEEEE. With V trimmed by 9 bases and J by 2 bases, 8 bases remained unmatched. This CDR3 comprises 14 residues. The CDR3, as DNA: TGTGCCACCGAGCGGGGAGCTCCCTACAATGAGCAGTTCTTC. This codes for CATERGAPYNEQFF.

The chain employs TRBV11-1 and TRBJ2-6; possible D gene TRBD1, 6 bases. Trimming cost V 5 bases and J 0 bases, with 11 bases left between them. Germline V gives CDR1 SGHAT, CDR2 FQDESV (reference sequence). The CDR3 totals 16 residues. The CDR3: CASSRQGLSGANVLTF. The CDR3 nucleotides are TGTGCCAGCAGCAGGCAGGGGCTCTCTGGGGCCAACGTCCTGACTTTC.

V usage is TRBV7-3 and J usage is TRBJ2-3; D is unclear. This CDR3 region has 14 residues. Per germline, CDR1 SGHTA and CDR2 FQGTGA. Trimming shortened V by 4 bases and J by 0 bases, and 8 bases separated the two germline ends. The chain's CDR3 is CASSWASSTDTQYF. The CDR3 nucleotides read TGTGCCAGCAGCTGGGCCAGTAGCACAGATACGCAGTATTTT.

V usage is TRBV19 and J usage is TRBJ1-5, with D possibly TRBD1 on 6 matching bases. Trimming pared 4 bases from V and 6 bases from J, leaving 19 bases between. Germline V gene sequence: CDR1 LNHDA, CDR2 SQIVND (reference sequence). This CDR3 spans 16 amino acids. The CDR3 region is CASSTIMWGRGQPQHF. The DNA for the CDR3 is TGTGCCAGTAGTACCATAATGTGGGGGCGCGGTCAGCCCCAGCATTTT. Using reference TRBV19 and TRBJ1-5 for the parts outside the CDR3, the full variable domain is DGGITQSPKYLFRKEGQNVTLSCEQNLNHDAMYWYRQDPGQGLRLIYYSQIVNDFQKGDIAEGYSVSREKKESFPLTVTSAQKNPTAFYLCASSTIMWGRGQPQHFGDGTRLSIL.

The table lists this clone with a count of one. The rearrangement uses TRBV6-6 and TRBJ1-1, with D uncertain. Germline assignment: CDR1 MNHNY and CDR2 SVGAGI (reference sequence). This CDR3 contains 13 residues. V lost 0 bases and J lost 8, with 10 bases in between. CDR3 amino acids: CASSYSTGSEAFF. CDR3 in DNA: TGTGCCAGCAGTTACTCGACGGGCTCCGAAGCTTTCTTT.

Regarding this clone: This same CDR3 is encoded by further DNA sequences in the sample. The chain links TRBV5-1 to TRBJ2-5, with a tentative D call TRBD2 (6 bases). The germline CDR1 and CDR2 sequences are SGHRS and YFSETQ. Trimming shortened V by 4 bases and J by 2 bases, and 12 bases separated the two germline ends. CDR3 length equals 14 residues. In DNA, the CDR3 is TGCGCCAGCAGCCTAACAGCGGGTCAAGAGACCCAGTACTTC. Translation gives CASSLTAGQETQYF.

The gene calls are TRBV4-3 and TRBJ2-3, with a weak D call TRBD1 (6 bases). Germline V gene sequence: CDR1 LGHNA, CDR2 YSLEER. The CDR3 has 17 amino acids. Trimming left V 0 bases short and J 0 bases short, with 13 bases between. The CDR3 DNA reads TGCGCCAGCAGCCAAGAAAGCGGCAGGGGAAGCACAGATACGCAGTATTTT. This translates into CASSQESGRGSTDTQYF.